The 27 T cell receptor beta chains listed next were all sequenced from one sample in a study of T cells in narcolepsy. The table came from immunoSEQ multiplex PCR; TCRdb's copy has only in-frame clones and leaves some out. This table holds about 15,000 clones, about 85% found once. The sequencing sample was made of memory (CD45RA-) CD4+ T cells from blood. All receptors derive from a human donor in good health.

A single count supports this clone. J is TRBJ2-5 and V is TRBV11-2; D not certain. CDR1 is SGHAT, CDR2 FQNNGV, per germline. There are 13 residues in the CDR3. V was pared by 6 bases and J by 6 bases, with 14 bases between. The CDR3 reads CASRPPSGQTQYF. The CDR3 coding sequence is TGTGCCAGCAGACCCCCATCGGGCCAGACCCAGTACTTC.

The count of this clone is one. The CDR3 DNA follows: TGCGCCAGCAGCTTGGGGACAGGGATAGGCTCACAAGAGACCCAGTACTTC. As protein: CASSLGTGIGSQETQYF. The V gene is TRBV5-1, the J gene TRBJ2-5; the match to TRBD1 covers 8 bases. With V trimmed by 0 bases and J by 2 bases, 9 bases remained unmatched. Germline CDR1 reads SGHRS; CDR2 reads YFSETQ. The CDR3 consists of 17 residues.

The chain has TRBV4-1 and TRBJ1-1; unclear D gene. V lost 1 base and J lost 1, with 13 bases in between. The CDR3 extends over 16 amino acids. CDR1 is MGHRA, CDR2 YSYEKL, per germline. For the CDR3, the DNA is TGCGCCAGCAGCCAAGCGGATAGAACAGAGAACACTGAAGCTTTCTTT. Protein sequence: CASSQADRTENTEAFF.

The CDR3 protein is CASSQGPAAGGANIQYF. CDR3 nucleotides: TGTGCCAGCAGCCAAGGCCCCGCCGCAGGAGGAGCAAACATTCAGTACTTC. The chain is built from TRBV14 and TRBJ2-4; a possible D gene is TRBD2 (5 bases). The germline CDR1 and CDR2 sequences are SGHDN and FVKESK. The V gene lost 1 base and the J gene lost 6 bases, with 19 bases spanning the gap. The CDR3 spans 17 residues.

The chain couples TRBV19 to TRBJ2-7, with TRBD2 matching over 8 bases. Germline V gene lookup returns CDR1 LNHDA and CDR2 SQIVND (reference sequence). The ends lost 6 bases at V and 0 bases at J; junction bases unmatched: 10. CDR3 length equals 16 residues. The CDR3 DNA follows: TGTGCCAGTAGCCGGGGTGGCGGGAGGAACTCCTACGAGCAGTACTTC. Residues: CASSRGGGRNSYEQYF.

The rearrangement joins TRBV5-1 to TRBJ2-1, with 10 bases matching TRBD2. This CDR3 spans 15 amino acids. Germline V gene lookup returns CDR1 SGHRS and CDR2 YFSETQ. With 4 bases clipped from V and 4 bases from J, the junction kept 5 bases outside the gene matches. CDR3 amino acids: CASSDGTSDYNEQFF. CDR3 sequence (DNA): TGCGCCAGCAGCGACGGGACTAGCGATTACAATGAGCAGTTCTTC.

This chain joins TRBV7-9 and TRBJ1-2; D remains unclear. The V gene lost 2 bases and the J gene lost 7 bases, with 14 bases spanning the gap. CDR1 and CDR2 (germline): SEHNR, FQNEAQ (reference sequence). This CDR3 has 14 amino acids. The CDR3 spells CASSLQESSGGYTF. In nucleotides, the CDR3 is TGTGCCAGCAGCTTACAGGAAAGTTCGGGTGGCTACACCTTC.

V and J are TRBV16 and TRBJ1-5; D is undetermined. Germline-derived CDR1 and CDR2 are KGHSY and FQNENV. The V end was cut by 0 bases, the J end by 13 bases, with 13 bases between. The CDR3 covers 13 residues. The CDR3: CASSQSMAAQQHF. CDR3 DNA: TGTGCCAGCAGCCAATCGATGGCTGCCCAACAGCATTTT.

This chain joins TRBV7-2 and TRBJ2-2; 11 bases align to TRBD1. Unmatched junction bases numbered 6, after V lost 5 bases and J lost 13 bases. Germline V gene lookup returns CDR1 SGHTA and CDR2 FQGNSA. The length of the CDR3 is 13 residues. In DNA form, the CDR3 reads TGTGCCAGCAGCGGACGGACAGGGGGCTTGCTGTTTTTT. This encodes CASSGRTGGLLFF.

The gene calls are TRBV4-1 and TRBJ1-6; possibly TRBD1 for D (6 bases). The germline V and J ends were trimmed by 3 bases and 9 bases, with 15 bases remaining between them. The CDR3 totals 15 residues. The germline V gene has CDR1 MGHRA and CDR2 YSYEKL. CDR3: CASSQGRPGASPLHF. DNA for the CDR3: TGCGCCAGCAGCCAGGGACGCCCGGGGGCTTCACCCCTCCACTTT.

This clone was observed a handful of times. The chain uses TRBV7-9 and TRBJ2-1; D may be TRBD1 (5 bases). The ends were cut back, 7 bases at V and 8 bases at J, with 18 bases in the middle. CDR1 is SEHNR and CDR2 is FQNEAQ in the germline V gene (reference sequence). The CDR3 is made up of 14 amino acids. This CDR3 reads CASTEKGWEHEQFF. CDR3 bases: TGTGCCAGCACTGAGAAGGGGTGGGAACATGAGCAGTTCTTC.

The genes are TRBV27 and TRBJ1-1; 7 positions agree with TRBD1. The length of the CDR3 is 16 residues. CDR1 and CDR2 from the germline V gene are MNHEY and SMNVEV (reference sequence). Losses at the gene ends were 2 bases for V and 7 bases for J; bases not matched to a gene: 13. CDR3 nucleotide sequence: TGTGCCAGCAGTTTAAGGACAGGTGCCTCGGGGGGTGAAGCTTTCTTT. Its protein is CASSLRTGASGGEAFF.

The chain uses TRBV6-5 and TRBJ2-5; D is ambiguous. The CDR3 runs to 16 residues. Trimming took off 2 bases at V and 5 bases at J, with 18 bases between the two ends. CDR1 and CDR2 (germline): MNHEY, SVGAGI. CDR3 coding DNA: TGTGCCAGCAGTTACGGATCCCCTCGTTTAAGGGAGACCCAGTACTTC. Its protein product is CASSYGSPRLRETQYF.

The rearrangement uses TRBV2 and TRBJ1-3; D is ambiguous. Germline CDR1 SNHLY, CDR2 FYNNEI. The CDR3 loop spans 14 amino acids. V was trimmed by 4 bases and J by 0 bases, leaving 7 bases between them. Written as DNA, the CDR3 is TGTGCCAGCAGTGGGTCTCTCTCTGGAAACACCATATATTTT. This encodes CASSGSLSGNTIYF.

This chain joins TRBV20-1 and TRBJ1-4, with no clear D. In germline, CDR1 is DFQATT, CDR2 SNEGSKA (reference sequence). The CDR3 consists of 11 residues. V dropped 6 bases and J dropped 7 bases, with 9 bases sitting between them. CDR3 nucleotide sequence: TGCAGTGCACAACCGGGTGAAAAACTGTTTTTT. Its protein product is CSAQPGEKLFF.

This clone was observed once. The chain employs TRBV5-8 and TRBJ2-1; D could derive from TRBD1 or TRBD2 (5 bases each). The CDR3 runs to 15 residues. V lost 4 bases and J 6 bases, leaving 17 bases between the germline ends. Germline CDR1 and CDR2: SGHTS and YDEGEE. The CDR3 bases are TGTGCCAGCAGCGCACAAGCAGGGACCCTCAATGAGCAGTTCTTC. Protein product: CASSAQAGTLNEQFF.

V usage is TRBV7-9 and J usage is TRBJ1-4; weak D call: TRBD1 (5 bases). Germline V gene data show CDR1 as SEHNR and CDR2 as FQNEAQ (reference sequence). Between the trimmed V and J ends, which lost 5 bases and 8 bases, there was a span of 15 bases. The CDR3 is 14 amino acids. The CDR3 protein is CASSIRDLKEKLFF. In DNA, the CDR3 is TGTGCCAGCAGCATCAGGGATCTGAAAGAAAAACTGTTTTTT.

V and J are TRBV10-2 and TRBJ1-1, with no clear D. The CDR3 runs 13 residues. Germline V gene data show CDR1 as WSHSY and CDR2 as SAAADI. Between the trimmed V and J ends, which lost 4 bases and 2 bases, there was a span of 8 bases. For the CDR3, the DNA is TGCGCCAGCAGTGGTGGCTTCAACACTGAAGCTTTCTTT. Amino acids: CASSGGFNTEAFF.

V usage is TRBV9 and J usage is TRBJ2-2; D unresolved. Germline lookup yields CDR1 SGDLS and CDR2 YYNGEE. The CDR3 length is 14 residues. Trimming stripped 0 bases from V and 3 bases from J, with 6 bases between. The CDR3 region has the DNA TGTGCCAGCAGCGTAGCTGGGTACACCGGGGAGCTGTTTTTT. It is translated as CASSVAGYTGELFF.

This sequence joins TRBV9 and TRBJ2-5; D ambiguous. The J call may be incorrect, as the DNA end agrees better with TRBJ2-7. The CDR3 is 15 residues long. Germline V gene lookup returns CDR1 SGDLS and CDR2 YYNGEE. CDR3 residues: CASSVGRSERYEQYF. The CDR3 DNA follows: TGTGCCAGCAGCGTCGGTCGGAGTGAAAGGTACGAGCAGTACTTC.

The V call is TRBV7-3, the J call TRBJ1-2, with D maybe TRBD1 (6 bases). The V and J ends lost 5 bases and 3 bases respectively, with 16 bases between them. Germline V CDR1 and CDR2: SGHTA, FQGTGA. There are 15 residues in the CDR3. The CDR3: CASSPRGQLHYGYTF. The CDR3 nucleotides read TGTGCCAGCAGCCCCCGGGGGCAGTTACACTATGGCTACACCTTC.

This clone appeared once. Written as DNA, the CDR3 is TGTGCCAGCAGCCGAGGTGGGCATGGCTACACCTTC. Residues: CASSRGGHGYTF. The chain couples TRBV27 to TRBJ1-2; D remains ambiguous. The germline V gene encodes CDR1 MNHEY and CDR2 SMNVEV (reference sequence). The CDR3 is made up of 12 amino acids. The germline V and J ends were trimmed by 6 bases and 6 bases, with 11 bases remaining between them.

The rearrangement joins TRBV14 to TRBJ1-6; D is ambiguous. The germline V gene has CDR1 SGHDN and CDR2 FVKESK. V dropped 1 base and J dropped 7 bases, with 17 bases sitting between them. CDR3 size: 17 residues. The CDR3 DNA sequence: TGTGCCAGCAGCCAAGTTAGGCTGGGCAGTCTCAATTCACCCCTCCACTTT. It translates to CASSQVRLGSLNSPLHF.

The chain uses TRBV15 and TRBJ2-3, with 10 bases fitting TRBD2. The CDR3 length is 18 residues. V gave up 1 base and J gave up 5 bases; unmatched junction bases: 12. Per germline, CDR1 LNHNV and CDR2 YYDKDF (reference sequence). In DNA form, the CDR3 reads TGTGCCACCAGCAGAGGGCCAGCGGGAGGGCCAAAGGGAGATACGCAGTATTTT. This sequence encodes CATSRGPAGGPKGDTQYF.

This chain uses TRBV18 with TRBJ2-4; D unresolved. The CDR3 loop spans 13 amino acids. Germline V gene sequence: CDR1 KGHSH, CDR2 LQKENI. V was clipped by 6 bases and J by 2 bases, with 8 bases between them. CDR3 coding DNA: TGTGCCAGCTCGGACCAGACCAAAAACATTCAGTACTTC. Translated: CASSDQTKNIQYF.

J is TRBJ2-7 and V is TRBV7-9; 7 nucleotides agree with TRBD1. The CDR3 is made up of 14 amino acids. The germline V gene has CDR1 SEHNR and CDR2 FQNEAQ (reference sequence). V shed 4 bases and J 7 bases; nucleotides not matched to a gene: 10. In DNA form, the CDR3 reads TGTGCCAGCAGCTCATACAGGGGTCTAGGAGAGCAGTACTTC. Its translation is CASSSYRGLGEQYF.

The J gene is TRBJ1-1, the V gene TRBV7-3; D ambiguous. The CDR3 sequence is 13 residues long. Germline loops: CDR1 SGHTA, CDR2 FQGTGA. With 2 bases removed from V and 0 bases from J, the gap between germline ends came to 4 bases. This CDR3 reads CASSLYLNTEAFF. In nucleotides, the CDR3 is TGTGCCAGCAGCTTATACCTGAACACTGAAGCTTTCTTT. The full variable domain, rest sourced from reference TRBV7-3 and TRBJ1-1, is GAGVSQTPSNKVTEKGKYVELRCDPISGHTALYWYRQSLGQGPEFLIYFQGTGAADDSGLPNDRFFAVRPEGSVSTLKIQRTERGDSAVYLCASSLYLNTEAFFGQGTRLTVV.